This TCR beta chain is from a study of cytomegalovirus exposure and HLA in healthy donors (dated by TCRdb to the late 2010s). About the investigation overall: According to an earlier analysis of several hundred of the donors, about 179 million T cells yielded 117 million unique TCR beta sequences and approximately 280 Gb of sequence data. About 300 gigabases of sequencing data and approximately 93 million unique TCR sequences were included in an early release covering 550 to 800 HLA-typed donors. Among the 398 genotyped donors, under 90% belonged to the genetic ancestry cluster associated with self-reported Caucasian donors. The study was designed to test whether signatures of past pathogen exposure could be identified by cataloging public T cell receptors. The study profiled the T cell repertoires of 666 subjects by immunosequencing and related them to cytomegalovirus serostatus. Besides the first cohort of 550 to 750 subjects, a separate validation cohort made up of 95 to 150 different subjects was used. High-throughput TCR immunosequencing, statistical association of individual TCRs with disease status, and machine learning were combined to predict cytomegalovirus infection status. A later analysis re-analyzed previously published TCR beta repertoires from several hundred donors and added high-resolution HLA genotyping to study TCR occurrence patterns. Rather than drawing on any new phenotypic data, the later analysis identified candidate immune exposures from TCR beta sequences and the way those sequences occurred across donors. To decide whether each TCR beta V gene segment behaved as functional or pseudogenic, an earlier analysis of some 580 of the donors relied on high-throughput TCR beta sequencing. Donor age, sex, ethnicity and CMV serostatus were compiled alongside the repertoire data. In a later genetic analysis, genome-wide SNP genotypes for about 65% of the roughly 700 donors were used, and that subset was treated as a discovery cohort. All discovery cohort repertoires had been generated using a single sequencing platform. HLA typing covered class I and class II loci at four-digit resolution. The number of donors typed differed by locus, with roughly 620-630 for A, B, C, DRB1 and DQB1, 522 for DQA1, approximately 570 for DPA1, and about 450 for DPB1. Roughly 5 DR-DQ haplotypes were handled as single units for association and clustering because linkage in the cohort was strong. Among some 400 genotyped donors of the cohort, an average of approximately 240,000 unique TCR beta nucleotide sequences was sequenced per donor, of which about 19% were non-productive.

The cohort comprised under 700 healthy bone marrow donors. Cohort members were all nominally healthy when sampled, although unrecorded immune exposures were likely present. The donor was CMV seronegative and was included in the group of a few hundred seronegative cohort members. A peripheral blood sample was provided by each donor, and peripheral blood mononuclear cells were used for TCR beta sequencing. Genomic DNA extraction from the blood cell samples was performed with the Qiagen DNeasy Blood Extraction Kit. Notes on this clone: What antigen it recognizes has not been identified. No base-level quality is on record; no much larger clone is a single base apart.

Study-wide conclusions, independent of this receptor: The presence/absence analyses assumed that sequencing depth was roughly uniform across donors, and that assumption may not be true. Across donors, most TCR sequences were observed very rarely, whereas some public TCRs were present in many individuals. A further reported finding was that TCR beta sequences accurately predicted the HLA-A and HLA-B alleles for most subjects in the first cohort. The study gave a list of under 200 TCR beta chains associated with cytomegalovirus. A cluster of highly shared sequence variants was judged likely to be a technical artifact of the sequencing pipeline. According to a later genetic analysis, donors in an Asian-associated ancestry cluster had fewer N-insertions in productive TCRs than the approximately 690-donor mean. Most CMV-associated TCR beta chains appeared to be HLA-restricted in a later analysis, and the HLA associations seemed to be driven largely by CMV exposure. An association between a missense DCLRE1C variant and V-gene and J-gene trimming of TCR beta chains was found in a later genetic analysis and replicated in an independent cohort. A later analysis reported that several top co-occurrence clusters appeared linked to parvovirus B19, influenza, CMV and Epstein-Barr virus. The classifier was reported to diagnose cytomegalovirus status with high specificity and sensitivity in both the original and validation cohorts. When HLA alleles, especially DR and DQ, strongly co-occurred, attributing TCR associations to individual alleles was difficult. This cohort had only TCR beta chains sequenced, and the lack of alpha or paired-chain data limited which features could be detected. Compared with equally common non-associated chains, HLA-associated TCR beta chains in a later analysis were more clonally expanded and had lower generation probabilities. The earlier analysis of 587 of the donors excluded roughly 17 rarely observed V segments, including chromosome 9 orphons, because counts were too low. Correlated functional status among segregating V segments might be attributable to linkage disequilibrium, but an unknown experimental factor could not be ruled out. For the cohort, immune exposure information was limited to CMV serostatus. It was suggested by the authors that the approach could potentially be generalized to other disease states and immunological phenotypes. In vitro tests confirmed that a few of the cytomegalovirus-associated TCR beta chains recognize cytomegalovirus antigens. Broadly in line with IMGT annotations, most TCR beta V segments showed up in productive rearrangements about 87% or about 30% of the time in an earlier analysis of several hundred of the donors. A later analysis found that TCR association rates varied across HLA loci, with DRB1 alleles showing the most associated TCRs and HLA-C alleles the fewest. Because HLA typing was missing for some donors at each locus, association tests included only the typed subset. Some IMGT-functional V segments, including TRBV6-2 and TRBV6-3, could not be told apart with the 87-base-pair reads, so those segments were excluded. At a false discovery rate of 0.05, a later analysis linked some 18,000 TCR beta sequences to specific HLA alleles.

The germline V gene (reference sequence) gives CDR1 as GTSNPN and CDR2 as SVGIG. Deletion took 3 bases off V and 8 bases off J, with a span of 8 bases between the germline ends. Including cysteine and phenylalanine, the CDR3 has 12 amino acids. Only the CDR3 DNA stays, 36 bases, in frame from base 1. The library relied on the immunoSEQ multiplex PCR assay. The multiplex PCR relied on a mix of 60 forward primers for TCR Vbeta segments and 13 reverse primers for TCR Jbeta segments. The CDR3 region of rearranged TCR beta genes was amplified from genomic DNA by a multiplex PCR assay. Amplified TCR beta libraries were sequenced as 87-base-pair reads on the Illumina HiSeq System. Processing in the source paper ran as follows. In a later analysis, some 80 million unique TCR beta chains were counted across the approximately 640 repertoires, and some 10 million of these chains were shared by at least two donors. A nearest-neighbor algorithm error-corrected the raw reads and collapsed the reads into unique sequences, merging closely related sequences to remove PCR and sequencing errors. To assign V, D and J gene segments, CDR3 sequences were aligned to IMGT reference sequences. For a sequence to be retained, a match of at least six nucleotides to both a V gene segment and a J gene segment was required. Rearrangements were classified as productive when the CDR3 lacked stop codons and remained in frame with V and J, and all other rearrangements were classified as non-productive. CDR3 was defined according to IMGT convention as the region running from the second conserved V-encoded cysteine to the conserved J-encoded phenylalanine. The earlier analysis of about 610 of the donors excluded any sequence lacking an unambiguous match to a single V gene segment. An earlier analysis of some 610 of the donors called V segments functional above 56.7% productive rearrangements and segregating when the between-donor standard deviation exceeded 5%. To diagnose cytomegalovirus status from the catalog of TCR beta chain sequences, a statistical classification framework was built. V and J gene assignment, in a later analysis, came from comparing TCR nucleotide sequences with IMGT/GENE-DB human TR gene sequences. A later analysis assigned CDR3 sequences and most-parsimonious VDJ recombination scenarios with the TCRdist pipeline. In a later analysis, each TCR beta chain was defined by its CDR3 amino acid sequence together with its V-gene family, and reads lacking a unique V-gene family were excluded. As a way to deal with suspected cross-contamination and a sequencing artifact, a later analysis dropped roughly 600 nucleotide sequences that were highly shared and had low generation probability. For each public chain, a later analysis derived a clonal expansion index from normalized ranks of inferred template counts within each repertoire. Generation probabilities in a later analysis came from a VDJ recombination model fitted to out-of-frame rearrangements, and those results were checked against IGoR. Hypergeometric tests were used in a later analysis to score TCR-TCR, TCR-HLA and TCR-CMV co-occurrence, with a repertoire-size bias correction applied to the TCR pairs. A later analysis estimated false discovery rates by permuting HLA or CMV assignments 20 times. In a later analysis, co-occurring TCRs were grouped with DBSCAN, and TCRdist sequence similarity was added when clustering was performed within HLA-allele-positive subsets. Repertoires with fewer than 30,000 or more than 120,000 public chains were left out of co-occurrence clustering, as were five repertoires with anomalous nucleotide sharing. This is the immuneACCESS table as TCRdb keeps it, with only in-frame sequences that have V and J called. A part of the clones is gone; compared with another copy, unresolved V genes explain less than half, and the rest is unexplained. The DNA gave D and trimming, while V, J and clone size come from that table. In all, the sample holds around 260,000 clones, and 80% of those were seen once. Jointly, the top ten make up about 0.28% of the sample.

The receptor was derived from a girl aged 2 to 9 in good health and CMV-seronegative. The V and J segments used are TRBV30 and TRBJ1-6; confidence is insufficient to name the D gene. Sequenced sample: PBMCs. CDR3 sequence: CAWSRVDSPLHF. The sequenced DNA: TGTGCCTGGAGCCGGGTAGATTCACCCCTCCACTTT. Here the CDR3 is joined to the reference TRBV30 and TRBJ1-6 genes, and the full variable domain is: SQTIHQWPATLVQPVGSPLSLECTVEGTSNPNLYWYRQAAGRGLQLLFYSVGIGQISSEVPQNLSASRPQDRQFILSSKKLLLSDSGFYLCAWSRVDSPLHFGNGTRLTVT.